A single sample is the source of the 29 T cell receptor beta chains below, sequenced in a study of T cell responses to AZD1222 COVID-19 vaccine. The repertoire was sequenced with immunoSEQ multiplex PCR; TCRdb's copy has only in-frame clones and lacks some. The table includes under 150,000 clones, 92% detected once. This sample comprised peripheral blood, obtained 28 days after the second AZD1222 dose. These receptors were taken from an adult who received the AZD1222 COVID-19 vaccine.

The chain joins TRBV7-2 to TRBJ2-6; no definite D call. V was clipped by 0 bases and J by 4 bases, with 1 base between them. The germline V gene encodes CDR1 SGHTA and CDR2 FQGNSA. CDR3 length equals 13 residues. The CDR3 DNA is TGTGCCAGCAGCTTAGCGGGGGCCAACGTCCTGACTTTC. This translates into CASSLAGANVLTF.

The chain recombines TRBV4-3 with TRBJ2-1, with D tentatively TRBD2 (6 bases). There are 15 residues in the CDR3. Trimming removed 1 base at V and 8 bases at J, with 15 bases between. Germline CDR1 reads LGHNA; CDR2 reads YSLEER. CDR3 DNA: TGCGCCAGCAGCCAAGTTGGGGGGTTCACTGATGAGCAGTTCTTC. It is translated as CASSQVGGFTDEQFF.

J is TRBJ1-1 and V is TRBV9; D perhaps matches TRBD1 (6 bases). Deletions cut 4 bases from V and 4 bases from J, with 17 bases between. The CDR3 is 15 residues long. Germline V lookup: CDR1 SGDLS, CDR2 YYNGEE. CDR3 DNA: TGTGCCAGCAGCCCCCAGGGACATCAGACCACTGAAGCTTTCTTT. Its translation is CASSPQGHQTTEAFF. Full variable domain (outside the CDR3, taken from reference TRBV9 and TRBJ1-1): DSGVTQTPKHLITATGQRVTLRCSPRSGDLSVYWYQQSLDQGLQFLIQYYNGEERAKGNILERFSAQQFPDLHSELNLSSLELGDSALYFCASSPQGHQTTEAFFGQGTRLTVV.

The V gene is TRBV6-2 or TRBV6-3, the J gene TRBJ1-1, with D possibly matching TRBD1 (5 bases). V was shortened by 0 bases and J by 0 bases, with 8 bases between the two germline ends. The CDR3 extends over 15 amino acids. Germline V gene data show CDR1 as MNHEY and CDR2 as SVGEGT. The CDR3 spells CASSYSGPMNTEAFF. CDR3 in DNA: TGTGCCAGCAGTTACTCGGGACCCATGAACACTGAAGCTTTCTTT.

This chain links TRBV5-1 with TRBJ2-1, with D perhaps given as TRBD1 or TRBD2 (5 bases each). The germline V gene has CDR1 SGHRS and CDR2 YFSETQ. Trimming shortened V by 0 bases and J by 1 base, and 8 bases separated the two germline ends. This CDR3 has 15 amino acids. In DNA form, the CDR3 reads TGCGCCAGCAGCTTGGTGGGGGAATCCTACAATGAGCAGTTCTTC. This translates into CASSLVGESYNEQFF.

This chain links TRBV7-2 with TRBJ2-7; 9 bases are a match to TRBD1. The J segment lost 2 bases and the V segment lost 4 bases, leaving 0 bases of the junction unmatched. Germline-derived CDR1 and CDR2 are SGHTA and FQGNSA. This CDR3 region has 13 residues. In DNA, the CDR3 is TGTGCCAGCAGCTGGGACAGGGCCTACGAGCAGTACTTC. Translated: CASSWDRAYEQYF. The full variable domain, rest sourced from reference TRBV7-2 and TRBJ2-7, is GAGVSQSPSNKVTEKGKDVELRCDPISGHTALYWYRQSLGQGLEFLIYFQGNSAPDKSGLPSDRFSAERTGGSVSTLTIQRTQQEDSAVYLCASSWDRAYEQYFGPGTRLTVT.

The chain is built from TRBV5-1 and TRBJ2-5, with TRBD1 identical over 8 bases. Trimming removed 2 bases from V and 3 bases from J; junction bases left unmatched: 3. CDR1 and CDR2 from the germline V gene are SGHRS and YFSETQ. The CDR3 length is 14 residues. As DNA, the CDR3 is TGCGCCAGCAGCTTTGGACAGGGAAAAGAGACCCAGTACTTC. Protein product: CASSFGQGKETQYF.

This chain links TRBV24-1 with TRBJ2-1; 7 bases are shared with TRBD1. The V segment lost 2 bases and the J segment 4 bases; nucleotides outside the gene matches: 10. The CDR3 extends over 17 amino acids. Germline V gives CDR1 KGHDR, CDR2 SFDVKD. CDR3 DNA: TGTGCCACCAGTGATTCGGGGTTAGGGGGCATATACAATGAGCAGTTCTTC. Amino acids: CATSDSGLGGIYNEQFF.

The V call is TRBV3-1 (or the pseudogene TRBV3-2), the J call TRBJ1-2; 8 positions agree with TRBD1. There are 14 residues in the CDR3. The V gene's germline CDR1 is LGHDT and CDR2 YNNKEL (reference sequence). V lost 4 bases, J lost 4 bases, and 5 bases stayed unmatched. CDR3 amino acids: CASSLRTGSYGYTF. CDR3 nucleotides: TGTGCCAGCAGCCTCAGGACAGGGAGCTATGGCTACACCTTC.

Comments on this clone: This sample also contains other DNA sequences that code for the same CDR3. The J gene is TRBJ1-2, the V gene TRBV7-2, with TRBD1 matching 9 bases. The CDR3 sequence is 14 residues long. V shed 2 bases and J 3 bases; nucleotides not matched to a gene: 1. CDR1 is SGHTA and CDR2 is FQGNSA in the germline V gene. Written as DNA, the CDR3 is TGTGCCAGCAGCTTAACAGGGGGCGACTATGGCTACACCTTC. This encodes CASSLTGGDYGYTF.

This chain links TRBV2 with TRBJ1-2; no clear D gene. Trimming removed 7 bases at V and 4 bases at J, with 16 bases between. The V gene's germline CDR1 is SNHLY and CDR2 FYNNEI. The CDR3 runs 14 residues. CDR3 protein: CASTLAGELYGYTF. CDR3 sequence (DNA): TGTGCCAGCACCCTTGCCGGGGAGCTCTATGGCTACACCTTC.

CDR3 residues: CATRDSNYGYTF. The CDR3 nucleotides read TGTGCCACCAGGGATTCTAACTATGGCTACACCTTC. This chain uses TRBV7-9 with TRBJ1-2, with D possibly being TRBD1 (5 bases). The germline gives CDR1 SEHNR, CDR2 FQNEAQ (reference sequence). V dropped 10 bases and J dropped 0 bases, with 9 bases sitting between them. This CDR3 is 12 amino acids long.

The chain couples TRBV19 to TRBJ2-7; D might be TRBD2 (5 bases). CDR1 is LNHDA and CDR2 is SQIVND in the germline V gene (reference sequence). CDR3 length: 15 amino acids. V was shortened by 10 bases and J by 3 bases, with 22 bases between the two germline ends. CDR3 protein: CATSPRLGVLYEQYV. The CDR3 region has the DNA TGTGCCACCTCACCCAGACTGGGAGTCCTCTACGAGCAGTACGTC.

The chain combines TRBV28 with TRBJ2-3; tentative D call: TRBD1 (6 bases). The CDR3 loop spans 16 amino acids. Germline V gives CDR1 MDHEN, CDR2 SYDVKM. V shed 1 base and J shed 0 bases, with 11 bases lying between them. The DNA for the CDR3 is TGTGCCAGCAGTTTATTCGGCAGGGGTAGCACAGATACGCAGTATTTT. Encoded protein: CASSLFGRGSTDTQYF.

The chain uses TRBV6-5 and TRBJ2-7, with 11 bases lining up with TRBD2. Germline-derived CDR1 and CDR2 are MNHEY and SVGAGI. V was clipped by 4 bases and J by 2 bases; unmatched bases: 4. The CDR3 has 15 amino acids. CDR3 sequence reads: CASSWGLAETYEQYF. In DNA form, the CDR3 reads TGTGCCAGCAGTTGGGGACTAGCGGAGACCTACGAGCAGTACTTC.

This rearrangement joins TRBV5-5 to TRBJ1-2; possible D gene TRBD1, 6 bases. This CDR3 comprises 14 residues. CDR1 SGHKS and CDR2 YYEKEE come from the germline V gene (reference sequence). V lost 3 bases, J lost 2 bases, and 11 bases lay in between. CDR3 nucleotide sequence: TGTGCCAGCAGCTCCACAGGACAGAACTATGGCTACACCTTC. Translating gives CASSSTGQNYGYTF.

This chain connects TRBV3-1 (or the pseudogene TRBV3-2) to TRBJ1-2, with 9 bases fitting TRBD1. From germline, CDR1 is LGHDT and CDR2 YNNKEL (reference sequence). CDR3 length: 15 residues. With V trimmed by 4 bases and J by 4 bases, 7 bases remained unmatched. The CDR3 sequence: CASSPRTGVFYGYTF. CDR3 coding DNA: TGTGCCAGCAGCCCGCGGACAGGGGTCTTCTATGGCTACACCTTC.

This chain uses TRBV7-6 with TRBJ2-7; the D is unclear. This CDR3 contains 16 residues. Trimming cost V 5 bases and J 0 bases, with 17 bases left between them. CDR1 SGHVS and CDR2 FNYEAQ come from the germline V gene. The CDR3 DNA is TGTGCCAGCAGCCAAATAGGGCTGACAAGCTCCTACGAGCAGTACTTC. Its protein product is CASSQIGLTSSYEQYF.

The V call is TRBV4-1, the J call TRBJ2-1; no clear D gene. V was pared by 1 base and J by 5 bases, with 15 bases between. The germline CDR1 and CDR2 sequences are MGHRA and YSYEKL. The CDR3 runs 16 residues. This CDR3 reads CASSQVLGQQHNEQFF. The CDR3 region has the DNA TGCGCCAGCAGCCAAGTATTAGGTCAGCAGCACAATGAGCAGTTCTTC.

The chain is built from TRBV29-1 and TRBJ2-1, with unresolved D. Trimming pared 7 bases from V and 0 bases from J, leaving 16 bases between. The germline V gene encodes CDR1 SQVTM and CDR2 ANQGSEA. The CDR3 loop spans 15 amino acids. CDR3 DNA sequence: TGCAGCGCCAAAGGTCAGTTTGCCTCCTACAATGAGCAGTTCTTC. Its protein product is CSAKGQFASYNEQFF.

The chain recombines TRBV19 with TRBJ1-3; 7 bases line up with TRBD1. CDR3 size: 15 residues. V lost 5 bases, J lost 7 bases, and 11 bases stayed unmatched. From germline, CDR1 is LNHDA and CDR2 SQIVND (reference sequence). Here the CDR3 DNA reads TGTGCCAGTAGTCCCCAACCACAGGGGTGGAACACCATATATTTT. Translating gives CASSPQPQGWNTIYF.

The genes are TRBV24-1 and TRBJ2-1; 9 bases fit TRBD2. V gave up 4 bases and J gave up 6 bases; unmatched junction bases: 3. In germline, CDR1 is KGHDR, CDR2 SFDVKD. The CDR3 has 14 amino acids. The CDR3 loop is CATSDSGGINEQFF. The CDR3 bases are TGTGCCACCAGTGACAGCGGGGGGATCAATGAGCAGTTCTTC.

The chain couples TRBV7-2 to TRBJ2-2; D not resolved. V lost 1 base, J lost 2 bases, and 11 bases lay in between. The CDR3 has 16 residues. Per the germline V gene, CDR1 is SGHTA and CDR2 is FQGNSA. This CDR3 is CASSLGGRVNTGELFF. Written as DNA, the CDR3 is TGTGCCAGCAGCTTAGGAGGCAGAGTCAACACCGGGGAGCTGTTTTTT.

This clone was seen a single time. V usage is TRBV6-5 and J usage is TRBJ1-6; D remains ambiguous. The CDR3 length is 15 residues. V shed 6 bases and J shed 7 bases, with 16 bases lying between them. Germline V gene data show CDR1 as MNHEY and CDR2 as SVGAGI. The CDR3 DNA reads TGTGCCAGCAGCCCCCTCCCGGATGGGAATTCACCCCTCCACTTT. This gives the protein CASSPLPDGNSPLHF.

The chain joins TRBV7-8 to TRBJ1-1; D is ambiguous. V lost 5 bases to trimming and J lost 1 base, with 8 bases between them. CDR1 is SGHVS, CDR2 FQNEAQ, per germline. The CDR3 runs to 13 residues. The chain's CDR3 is CASSDGTNTEAFF. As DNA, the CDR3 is TGTGCCAGCAGCGACGGTACGAACACTGAAGCTTTCTTT.

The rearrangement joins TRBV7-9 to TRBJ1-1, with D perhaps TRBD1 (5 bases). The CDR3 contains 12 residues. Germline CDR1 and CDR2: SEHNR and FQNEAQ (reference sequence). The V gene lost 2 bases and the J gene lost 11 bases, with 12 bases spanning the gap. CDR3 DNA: TGTGCCAGCAGCTTATTGGTAGGGGACGCTTTCTTT. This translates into CASSLLVGDAFF.

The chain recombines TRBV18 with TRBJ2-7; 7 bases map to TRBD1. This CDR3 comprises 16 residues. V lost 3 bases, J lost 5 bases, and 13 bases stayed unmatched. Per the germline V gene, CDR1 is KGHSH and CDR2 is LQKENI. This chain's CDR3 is CASSPRTNRGGNEQYF. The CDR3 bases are TGTGCCAGCTCACCGCGAACTAACAGGGGTGGCAACGAGCAGTACTTC. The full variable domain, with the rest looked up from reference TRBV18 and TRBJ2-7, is NAGVMQNPRHLVRRRGQEARLRCSPMKGHSHVYWYRQLPEEGLKFMVYLQKENIIDESGMPKERFSAEFPKEGPSILRIQQVVRGDSAAYFCASSPRTNRGGNEQYFGPGTRLTVT.

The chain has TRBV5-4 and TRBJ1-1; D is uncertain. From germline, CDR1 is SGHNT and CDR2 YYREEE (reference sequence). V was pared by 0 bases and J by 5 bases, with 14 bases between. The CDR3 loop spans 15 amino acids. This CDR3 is CASSLGSPLLTEAFF. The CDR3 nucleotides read TGTGCCAGCAGCTTGGGTTCCCCCCTTTTGACTGAAGCTTTCTTT. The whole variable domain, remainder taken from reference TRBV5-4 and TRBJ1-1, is ETGVTQSPTHLIKTRGQQVTLRCSSQSGHNTVSWYQQALGQGPQFIFQYYREEENGRGNFPPRFSGLQFPNYSSELNVNALELDDSALYLCASSLGSPLLTEAFFGQGTRLTVV.

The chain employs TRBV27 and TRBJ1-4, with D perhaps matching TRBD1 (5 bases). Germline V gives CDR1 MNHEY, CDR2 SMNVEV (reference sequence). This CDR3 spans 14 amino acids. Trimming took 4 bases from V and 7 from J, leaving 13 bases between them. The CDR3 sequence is CASSSQGPGEKLFF. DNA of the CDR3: TGTGCCAGCAGTTCCCAGGGCCCCGGTGAAAAACTGTTTTTT.